This T cell receptor beta chain comes out of a study of technical replicates of blood from several donors. Some clones are missing from TCRdb's copy, which holds only in-frame ones; the method was immunoSEQ multiplex PCR. The sample holds roughly 72,000 clones, 94% seen once. The CDR3 contains 14 residues. The J segment lost 9 bases and the V segment lost 0 bases, leaving 7 bases of the junction unmatched. CDR1 is SGHRS, CDR2 YFSETQ, per germline. This TCR was recovered from a human donor in good health. The chain is built from TRBV5-1 and TRBJ2-7; 9 bases match TRBD1. Material for sequencing was T cells isolated from PBMCs. The CDR3 DNA sequence: TGCGCCAGCAGCTTGGAGGCGGGACAGGGAGTGCAGTACTTC. This sequence encodes CASSLEAGQGVQYF.